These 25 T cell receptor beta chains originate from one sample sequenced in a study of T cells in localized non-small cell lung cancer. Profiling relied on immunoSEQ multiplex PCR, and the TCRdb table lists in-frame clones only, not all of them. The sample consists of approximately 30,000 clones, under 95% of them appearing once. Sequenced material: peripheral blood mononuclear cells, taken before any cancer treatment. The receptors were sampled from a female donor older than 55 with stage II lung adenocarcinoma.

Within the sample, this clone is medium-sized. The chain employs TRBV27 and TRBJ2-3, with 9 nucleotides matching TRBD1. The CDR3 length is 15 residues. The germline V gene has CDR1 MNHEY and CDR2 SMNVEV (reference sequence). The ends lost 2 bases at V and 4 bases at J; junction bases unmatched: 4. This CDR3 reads CASSLGQGFADTQYF. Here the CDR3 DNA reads TGTGCCAGCAGTTTAGGACAGGGGTTCGCAGATACGCAGTATTTT.

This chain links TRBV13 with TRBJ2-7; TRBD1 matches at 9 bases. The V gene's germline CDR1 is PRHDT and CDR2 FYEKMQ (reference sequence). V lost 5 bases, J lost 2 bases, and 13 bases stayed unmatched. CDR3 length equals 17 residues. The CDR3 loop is CASSPISGTGHPYEQYF. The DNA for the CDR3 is TGTGCCAGCAGCCCAATCTCCGGGACAGGGCATCCCTACGAGCAGTACTTC.

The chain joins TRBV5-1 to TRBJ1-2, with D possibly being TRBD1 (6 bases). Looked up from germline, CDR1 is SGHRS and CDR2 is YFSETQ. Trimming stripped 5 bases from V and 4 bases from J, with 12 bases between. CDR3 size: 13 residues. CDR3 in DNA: TGCGCCAGCAGTGATATCAGGGGCTATGGCTACACCTTC. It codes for CASSDIRGYGYTF.

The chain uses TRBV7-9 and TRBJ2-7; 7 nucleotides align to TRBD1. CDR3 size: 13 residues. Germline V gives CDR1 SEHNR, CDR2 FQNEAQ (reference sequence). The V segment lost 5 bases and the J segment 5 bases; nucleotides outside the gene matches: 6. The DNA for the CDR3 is TGTGCCAGCAGCCGTCGACAGGGCCACGAGCAGTACTTC. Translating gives CASSRRQGHEQYF.

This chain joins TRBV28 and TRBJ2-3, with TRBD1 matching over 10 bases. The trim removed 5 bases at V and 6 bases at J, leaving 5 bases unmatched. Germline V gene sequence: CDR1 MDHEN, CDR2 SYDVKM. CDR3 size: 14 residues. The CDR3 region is CASSRTGGTDTQYF. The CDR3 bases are TGTGCCAGCAGTCGGACAGGGGGGACCGATACGCAGTATTTT.

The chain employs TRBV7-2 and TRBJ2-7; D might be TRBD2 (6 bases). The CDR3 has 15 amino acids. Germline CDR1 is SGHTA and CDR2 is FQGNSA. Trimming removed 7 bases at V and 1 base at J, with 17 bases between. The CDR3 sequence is CASNLRGRGSYEQYF. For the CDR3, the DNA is TGTGCCAGCAACCTCCGAGGACGGGGGTCCTACGAGCAGTACTTC.

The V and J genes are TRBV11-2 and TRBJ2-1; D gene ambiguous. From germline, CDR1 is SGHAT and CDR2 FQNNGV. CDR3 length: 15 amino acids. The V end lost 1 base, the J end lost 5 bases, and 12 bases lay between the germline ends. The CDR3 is CASSLGILGHNEQFF. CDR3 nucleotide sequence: TGTGCCAGCAGCTTAGGAATCCTAGGACACAATGAGCAGTTCTTC.

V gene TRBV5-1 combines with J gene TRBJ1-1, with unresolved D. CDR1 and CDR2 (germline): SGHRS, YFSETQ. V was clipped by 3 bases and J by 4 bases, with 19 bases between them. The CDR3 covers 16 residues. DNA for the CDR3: TGCGCCAGCAGCTCACTAATTTCCGACGGGAGCACTGAAGCTTTCTTT. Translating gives CASSSLISDGSTEAFF. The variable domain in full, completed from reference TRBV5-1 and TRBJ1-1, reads KAGVTQTPRYLIKTRGQQVTLSCSPISGHRSVSWYQQTPGQGLQFLFEYFSETQRNKGNFPGRFSGRQFSNSRSEMNVSTLELGDSALYLCASSSLISDGSTEAFFGQGTRLTVV.

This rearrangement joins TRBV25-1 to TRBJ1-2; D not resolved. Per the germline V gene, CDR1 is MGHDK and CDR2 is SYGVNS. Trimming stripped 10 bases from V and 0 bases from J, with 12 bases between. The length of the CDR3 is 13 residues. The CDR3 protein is CATQGFSNYGYTF. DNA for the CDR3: TGTGCCACCCAAGGGTTTTCTAACTATGGCTACACCTTC.

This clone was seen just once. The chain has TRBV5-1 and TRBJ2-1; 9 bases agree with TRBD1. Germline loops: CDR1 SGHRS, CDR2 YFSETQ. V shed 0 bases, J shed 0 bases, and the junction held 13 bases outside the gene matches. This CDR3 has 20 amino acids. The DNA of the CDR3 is TGCGCCAGCAGCTTGGTGTCCCCGGGACAGGGCCTGAGCTCCTACAATGAGCAGTTCTTC. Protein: CASSLVSPGQGLSSYNEQFF.

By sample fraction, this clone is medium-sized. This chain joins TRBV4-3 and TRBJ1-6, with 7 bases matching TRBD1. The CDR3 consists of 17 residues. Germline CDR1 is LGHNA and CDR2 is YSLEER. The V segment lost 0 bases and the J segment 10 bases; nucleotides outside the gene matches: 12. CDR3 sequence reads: CASSQDLVDRVHSPLHF. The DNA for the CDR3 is TGCGCCAGCAGCCAAGATCTTGTCGACAGGGTGCACTCACCCCTCCACTTT.

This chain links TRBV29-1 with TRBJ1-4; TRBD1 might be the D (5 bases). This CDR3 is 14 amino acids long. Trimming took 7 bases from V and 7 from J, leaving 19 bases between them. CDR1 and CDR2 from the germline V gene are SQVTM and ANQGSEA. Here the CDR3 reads CSGRPTDNPEKLFF. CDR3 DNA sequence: TGCAGCGGCCGACCGACGGACAATCCTGAAAAACTGTTTTTT.

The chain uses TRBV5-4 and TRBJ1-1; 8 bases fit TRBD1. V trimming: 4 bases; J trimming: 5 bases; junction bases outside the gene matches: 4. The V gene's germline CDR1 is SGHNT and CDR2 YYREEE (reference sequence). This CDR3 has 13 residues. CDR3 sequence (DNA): TGTGCCAGCAGCGGCAGGGGGCTGACTGAAGCTTTCTTT. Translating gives CASSGRGLTEAFF.

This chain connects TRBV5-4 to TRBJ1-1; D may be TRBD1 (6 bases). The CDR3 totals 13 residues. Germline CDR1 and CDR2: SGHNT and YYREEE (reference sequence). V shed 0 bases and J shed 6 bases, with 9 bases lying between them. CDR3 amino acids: CASSLAGGSEAFF. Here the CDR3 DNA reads TGTGCCAGCAGCTTGGCGGGGGGCTCTGAAGCTTTCTTT. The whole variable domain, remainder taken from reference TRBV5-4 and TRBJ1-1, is ETGVTQSPTHLIKTRGQQVTLRCSSQSGHNTVSWYQQALGQGPQFIFQYYREEENGRGNFPPRFSGLQFPNYSSELNVNALELDDSALYLCASSLAGGSEAFFGQGTRLTVV.

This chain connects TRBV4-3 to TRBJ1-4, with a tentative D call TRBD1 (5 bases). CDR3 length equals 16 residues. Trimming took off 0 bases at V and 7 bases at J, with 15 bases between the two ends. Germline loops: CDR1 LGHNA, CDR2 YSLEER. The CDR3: CASSQDLERGIEKLFF. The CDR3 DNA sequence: TGCGCCAGCAGCCAAGATTTGGAAAGGGGAATTGAAAAACTGTTTTTT.

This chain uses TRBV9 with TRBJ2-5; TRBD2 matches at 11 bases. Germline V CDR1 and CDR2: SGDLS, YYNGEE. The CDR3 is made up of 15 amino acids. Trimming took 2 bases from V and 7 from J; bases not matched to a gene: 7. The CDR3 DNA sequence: TGTGCCAGCAGCGTTAGCGGGGGGGTCTTGGGGACCCAGTACTTC. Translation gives CASSVSGGVLGTQYF.

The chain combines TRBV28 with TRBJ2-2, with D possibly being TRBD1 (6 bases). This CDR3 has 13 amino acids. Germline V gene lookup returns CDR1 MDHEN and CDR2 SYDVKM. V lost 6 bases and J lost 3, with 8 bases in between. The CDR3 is CASRDRHTGELFF. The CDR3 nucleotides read TGTGCCAGCAGGGACAGACACACCGGGGAGCTGTTTTTT.

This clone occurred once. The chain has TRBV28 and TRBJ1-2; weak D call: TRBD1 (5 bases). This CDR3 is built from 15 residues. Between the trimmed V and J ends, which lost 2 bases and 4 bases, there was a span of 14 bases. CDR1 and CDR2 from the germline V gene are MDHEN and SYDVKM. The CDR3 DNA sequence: TGTGCCAGCAGTTTACTGACGGGGGTGGGCTATGGCTACACCTTC. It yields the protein CASSLLTGVGYGYTF.

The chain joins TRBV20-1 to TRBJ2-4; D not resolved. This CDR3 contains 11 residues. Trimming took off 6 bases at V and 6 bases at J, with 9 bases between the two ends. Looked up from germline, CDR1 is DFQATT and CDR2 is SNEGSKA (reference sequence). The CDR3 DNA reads TGCAGTGCAGGGCTTTTAAACATTCAGTACTTC. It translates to CSAGLLNIQYF.

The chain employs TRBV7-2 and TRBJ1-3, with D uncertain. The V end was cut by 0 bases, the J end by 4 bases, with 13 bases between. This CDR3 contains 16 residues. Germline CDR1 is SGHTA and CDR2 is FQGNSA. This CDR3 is CASSLAFEGSGNTIYF. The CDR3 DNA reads TGTGCCAGCAGCTTAGCTTTTGAGGGTTCAGGAAACACCATATATTTT.

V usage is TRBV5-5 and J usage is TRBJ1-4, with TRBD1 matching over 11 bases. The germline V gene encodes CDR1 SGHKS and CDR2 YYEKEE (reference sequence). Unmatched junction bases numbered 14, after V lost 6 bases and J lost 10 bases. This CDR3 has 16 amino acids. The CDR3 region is CASNFPQGQGDGKLFF. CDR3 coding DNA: TGTGCCAGCAACTTTCCCCAGGGACAGGGGGATGGAAAACTGTTTTTT.

In DNA form, the CDR3 reads TGTGCCAGCAGCGCCAGCGGGGGCACAGATACGCAGTATTTT. This translates into CASSASGGTDTQYF. This chain connects TRBV9 to TRBJ2-3; 7 positions agree with TRBD2. CDR3 length: 14 amino acids. V shed 3 bases, J shed 1 base, and the junction held 2 bases outside the gene matches. Germline V lookup: CDR1 SGDLS, CDR2 YYNGEE. Looking up the rest from reference TRBV9 and TRBJ2-3 gives the full variable domain: DSGVTQTPKHLITATGQRVTLRCSPRSGDLSVYWYQQSLDQGLQFLIQYYNGEERAKGNILERFSAQQFPDLHSELNLSSLELGDSALYFCASSASGGTDTQYFGPGTRLTVL.

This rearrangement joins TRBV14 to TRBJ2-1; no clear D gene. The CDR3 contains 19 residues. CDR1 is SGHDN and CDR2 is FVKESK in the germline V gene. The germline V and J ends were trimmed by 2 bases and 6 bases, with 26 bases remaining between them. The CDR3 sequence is CASSQTRRRNFITINEQFF. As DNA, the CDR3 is TGTGCCAGCAGCCAAACTCGACGGAGAAATTTTATAACCATCAATGAGCAGTTCTTC.

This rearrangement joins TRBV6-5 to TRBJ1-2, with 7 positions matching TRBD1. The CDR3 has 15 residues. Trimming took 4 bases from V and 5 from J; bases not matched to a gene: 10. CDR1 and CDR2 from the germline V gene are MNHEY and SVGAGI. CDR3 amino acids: CASSSGGQVKYGYTF. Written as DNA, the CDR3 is TGTGCCAGCAGTTCCGGAGGACAGGTGAAATATGGCTACACCTTC.

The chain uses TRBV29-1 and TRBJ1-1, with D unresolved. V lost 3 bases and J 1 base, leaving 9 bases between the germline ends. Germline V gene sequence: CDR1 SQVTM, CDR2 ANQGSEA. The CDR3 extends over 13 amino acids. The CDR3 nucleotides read TGCAGCGTTGACGGCGGGCCGAACACTGAAGCTTTCTTT. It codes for CSVDGGPNTEAFF.